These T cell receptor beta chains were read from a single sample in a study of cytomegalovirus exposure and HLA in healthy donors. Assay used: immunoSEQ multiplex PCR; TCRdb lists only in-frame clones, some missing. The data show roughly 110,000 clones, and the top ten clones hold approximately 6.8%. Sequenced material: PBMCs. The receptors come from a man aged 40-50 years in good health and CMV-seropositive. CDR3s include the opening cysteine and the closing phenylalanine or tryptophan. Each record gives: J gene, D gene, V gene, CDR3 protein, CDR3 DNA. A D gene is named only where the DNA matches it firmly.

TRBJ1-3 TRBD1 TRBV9 CASSVSVTGGGNTIYF TGTGCCAGCAGCGTAAGTGTGACAGGGGGCGGAAACACCATATATTTT
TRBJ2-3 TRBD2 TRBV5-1 CASSPLVLAGVTDTQYF TGCGCCAGCAGCCCACTGGTCCTAGCGGGAGTCACAGATACGCAGTATTTT
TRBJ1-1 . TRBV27 CASSTTFTGNTEAFF TGTGCCAGCAGTACGACCTTTACAGGGAACACTGAAGCTTTCTTT
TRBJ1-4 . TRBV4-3 CASSQDLGAVATNEKLFF TGCGCCAGCAGCCAAGATTTAGGCGCGGTTGCAACTAATGAAAAACTGTTTTTT
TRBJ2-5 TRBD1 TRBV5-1 CASSLVGTGYETQYF TGCGCCAGCAGCTTGGTGGGGACAGGTTATGAGACCCAGTACTTC
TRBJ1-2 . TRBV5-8 CASTYLRVYGYTF TGTGCCAGCACCTACCTGAGGGTGTATGGCTACACCTTC
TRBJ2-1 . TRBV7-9 CASSLIGALALNEQFF TGTGCCAGCAGCTTAATTGGCGCGCTAGCGCTCAATGAGCAGTTCTTC
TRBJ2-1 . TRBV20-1 CSASEREQQFF TGCAGTGCCAGTGAGAGGGAGCAGCAGTTCTTC
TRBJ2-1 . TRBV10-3 CAISVGAEQFF TGTGCCATCAGTGTTGGGGCTGAGCAGTTCTTC
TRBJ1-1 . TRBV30 CAWRVSSSPTEAFF TGTGCCTGGAGGGTCAGTAGCAGTCCAACTGAAGCTTTCTTT
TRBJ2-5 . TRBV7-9 CASSRLLRDEETQYF TGTGCCAGCAGTCGATTGCTGAGGGATGAAGAGACCCAGTACTTC
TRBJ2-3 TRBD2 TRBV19 CASSVTGTSGEADTQYF TGTGCCAGTAGTGTTACCGGGACTAGCGGGGAGGCAGATACGCAGTATTTT
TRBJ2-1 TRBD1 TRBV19 CASSAGQGWGEQFF TGTGCCAGTAGTGCCGGACAGGGGTGGGGTGAGCAGTTCTTC
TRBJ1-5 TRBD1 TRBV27 CASRKTGQGANQPQHF TGTGCCAGCAGGAAAACGGGACAGGGGGCGAATCAGCCCCAGCATTTT
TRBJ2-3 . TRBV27 CAPSAGAYLWDTQYF TGTGCCCCCTCGGCAGGCGCCTACCTTTGGGATACGCAGTATTTT
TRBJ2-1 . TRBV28 CASLGGYNEQFF TGTGCCAGTCTAGGGGGCTACAATGAGCAGTTCTTC
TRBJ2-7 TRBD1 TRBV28 CASSLDRVVEQYF TGTGCCAGCAGTTTAGACAGGGTAGTCGAGCAGTACTTC
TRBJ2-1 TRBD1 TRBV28 CASSLQGANEQFF TGTGCCAGCAGTTTGCAGGGGGCGAATGAGCAGTTCTTC
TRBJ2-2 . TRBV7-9 CASSLLVGGELFF TGTGCCAGCAGCTTATTAGTTGGCGGGGAGCTGTTTTTT
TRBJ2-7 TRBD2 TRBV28 CASSSQREEQYF TGTGCCAGCAGTTCCCAGCGGGAGGAGCAGTACTTC
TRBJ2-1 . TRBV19 CASRGEIMSYNEQFF TGTGCCAGTAGGGGAGAGATCATGTCCTACAATGAGCAGTTCTTC
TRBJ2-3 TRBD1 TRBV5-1 CASSIDRGTLADTQYF TGCGCCAGCAGCATCGACAGGGGGACCCTCGCAGATACGCAGTATTTT
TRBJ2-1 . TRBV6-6 CASSTPYRSSYNEQFF TGTGCCAGCAGTACACCATATAGGAGCTCCTACAATGAGCAGTTCTTC
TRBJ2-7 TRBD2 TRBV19 CATLNPLAGAREQYF TGTGCCACCCTAAATCCACTAGCGGGAGCTCGGGAGCAGTACTTC
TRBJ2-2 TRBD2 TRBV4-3 CASSQDRTSGTNTGELFF TGCGCCAGCAGCCAAGACCGCACTAGCGGGACGAACACCGGGGAGCTGTTTTTT
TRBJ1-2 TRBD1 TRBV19 CASSGGRQGVDGYTF TGTGCCAGTAGTGGCGGACGACAGGGGGTGGATGGCTACACCTTC
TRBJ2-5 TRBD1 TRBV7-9 CASSLALGTVQETQYF TGTGCCAGCAGCTTAGCCTTGGGGACAGTCCAAGAGACCCAGTACTTC
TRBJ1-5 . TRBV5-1 CASSLEGDVTNQPQHF TGCGCCAGCAGCTTGGAAGGGGATGTAACAAATCAGCCCCAGCATTTT
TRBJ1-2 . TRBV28 CASSLPGEASGYGYTF TGTGCCAGCAGTTTACCGGGCGAGGCAAGCGGCTATGGCTACACCTTC
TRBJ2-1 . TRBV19 CASSIRRDPRNEQFF TGTGCCAGTAGTATTAGGCGGGACCCGCGTAATGAGCAGTTCTTC
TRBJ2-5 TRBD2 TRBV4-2 CASSPGLAGETQYF TGTGCCAGCAGCCCGGGACTAGCGGGGGAGACCCAGTACTTC
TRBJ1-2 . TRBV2 CASRPQLVGSGPNYGYTF TGTGCCAGCAGGCCCCAACTGGTCGGGTCAGGGCCTAACTATGGCTACACCTTC
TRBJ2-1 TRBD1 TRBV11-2 CASSHPYRGYEQFF TGTGCCAGCAGCCACCCCTACAGGGGCTATGAGCAGTTCTTC
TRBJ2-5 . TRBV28 CASSPQGFETQYF TGTGCCAGCAGCCCTCAGGGCTTCGAGACCCAGTACTTC
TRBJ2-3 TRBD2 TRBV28 CASSSPMAGGLASTWRDTQYF TGTGCCAGCAGTTCCCCCATGGCAGGGGGACTAGCGTCAACGTGGAGAGATACGCAGTATTTT
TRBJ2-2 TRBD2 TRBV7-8 CASSRTGGRITGELFF TGTGCCAGCAGCCGCACTGGCGGGAGGATCACCGGGGAGCTGTTTTTT
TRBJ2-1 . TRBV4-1 CASSHHSDEGDEQFF TGCGCCAGCAGCCATCACTCCGATGAGGGCGATGAGCAGTTCTTC
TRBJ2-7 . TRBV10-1 CASSDKDTYTYEQYF TGCGCCAGCAGTGATAAGGACACCTATACCTACGAGCAGTACTTC
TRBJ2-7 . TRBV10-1 CASSESGDSNYEQYF TGCGCCAGCAGTGAGTCTGGGGACTCGAACTACGAGCAGTACTTC
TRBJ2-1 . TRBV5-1 CASSELGLNNEQFF TGCGCCAGCAGCGAACTGGGACTGAACAATGAGCAGTTCTTC
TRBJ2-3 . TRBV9 CASSVSNGNTQYF TGTGCCAGCAGCGTAAGTAACGGGAATACGCAGTATTTT
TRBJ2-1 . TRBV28 CASSLTSHNEQFF TGTGCCAGCAGTTTAACATCACACAATGAGCAGTTCTTC
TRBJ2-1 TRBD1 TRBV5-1 CASSLVPPGTGDNEQFF TGCGCCAGCAGCTTGGTCCCACCCGGGACAGGGGACAATGAGCAGTTCTTC
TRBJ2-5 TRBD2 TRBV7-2 CASSSVAGVGETQYF TGTGCCAGCAGCTCGGTAGCGGGAGTAGGAGAGACCCAGTACTTC
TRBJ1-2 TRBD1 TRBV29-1 CTARDRETYGYTF TGCACGGCAAGGGACAGGGAGACCTATGGCTACACCTTC
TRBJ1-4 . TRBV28 CASSRIQGTELNEKLFF TGTGCCAGCAGCCGAATTCAGGGTACGGAACTGAATGAAAAACTGTTTTTT
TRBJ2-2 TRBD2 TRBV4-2 CASSQGLPSGSLGGELFF TGTGCCAGCAGCCAAGGTCTGCCTAGCGGGAGTCTAGGCGGGGAGCTGTTTTTT
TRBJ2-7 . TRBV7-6 CASSPGTSLSTYEQYF TGTGCCAGCAGCCCCGGGACATCCCTATCAACCTACGAGCAGTACTTC
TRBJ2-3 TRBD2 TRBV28 CASSSGGSGIHTDTQYF TGTGCCAGCAGTTCCGGGGGTAGCGGGATCCACACAGATACGCAGTATTTT
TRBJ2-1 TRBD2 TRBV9 CASSVGPAGGQDEQFF TGTGCCAGCAGCGTAGGTCCAGCGGGAGGGCAAGATGAGCAGTTCTTC
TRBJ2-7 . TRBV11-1 CASSLASGSAYEQYF TGTGCCAGCAGCTTGGCTTCCGGGTCGGCCTACGAGCAGTACTTC
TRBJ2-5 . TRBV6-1 CASSEQGYQETQYF TGTGCCAGCAGTGAGCAGGGGTACCAAGAGACCCAGTACTTC
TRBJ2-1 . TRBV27 CASRGDFPDEQFF TGTGCCAGCAGGGGGGACTTCCCCGATGAGCAGTTCTTC
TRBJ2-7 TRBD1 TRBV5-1 CASSLASGGASYEQYF TGCGCCAGCAGCTTGGCTTCAGGGGGTGCCTCCTACGAGCAGTACTTC
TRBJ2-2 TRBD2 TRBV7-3 CASSLGTSGAGELFF TGTGCCAGCAGCTTAGGGACTAGCGGGGCCGGGGAGCTGTTTTTT
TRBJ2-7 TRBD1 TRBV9 CASSVEGTGSYEQYF TGTGCCAGCAGCGTAGAGGGGACAGGCAGCTACGAGCAGTACTTC
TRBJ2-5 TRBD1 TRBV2 CASNNRGAGETQYF TGTGCCAGCAATAACAGGGGCGCGGGAGAGACCCAGTACTTC
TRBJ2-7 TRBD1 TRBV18 CASSPNTGGLGEQYF TGTGCCAGCTCACCCAATACAGGGGGCCTAGGCGAGCAGTACTTC
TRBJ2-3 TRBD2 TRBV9 CASSLTSGRADTQYF TGTGCCAGCAGCTTGACTAGCGGGAGGGCGGATACGCAGTATTTT